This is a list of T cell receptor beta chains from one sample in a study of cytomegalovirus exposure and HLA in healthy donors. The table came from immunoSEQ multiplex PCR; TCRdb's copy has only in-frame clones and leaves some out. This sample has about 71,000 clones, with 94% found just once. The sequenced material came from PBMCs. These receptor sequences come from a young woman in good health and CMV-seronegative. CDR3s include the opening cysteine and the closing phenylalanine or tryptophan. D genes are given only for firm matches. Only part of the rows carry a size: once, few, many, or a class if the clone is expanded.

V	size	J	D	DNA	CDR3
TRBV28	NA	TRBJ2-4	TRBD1	TGTGCCAGCAGTGGACAGGGCACCGCTCAAAACATTCAGTACTTC	CASSGQGTAQNIQYF
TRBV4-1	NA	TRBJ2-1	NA	TGCGCCAGCAGCCAAGGTTCGGGCTACAATGAGCAGTTCTTC	CASSQGSGYNEQFF
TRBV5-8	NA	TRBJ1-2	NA	TGTGCCAGCGTCAGGACAGACTATGGCTACACCTTC	CASVRTDYGYTF
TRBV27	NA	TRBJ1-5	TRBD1	TGTGCCAGCAGTTTAGGGACAGGTATCGGTCAGCCCCAGCATTTT	CASSLGTGIGQPQHF
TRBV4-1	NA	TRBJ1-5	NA	TGCGCCAGCAGCCAAGAAATGATAGAACGGGGTATCCAGCATTTT	CASSQEMIERGIQHF
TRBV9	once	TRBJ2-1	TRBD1	TGTGCCAGCAGCGTAGGGGACAGGGGGCAAGGCTACAATGAGCAGTTCTTC	CASSVGDRGQGYNEQFF
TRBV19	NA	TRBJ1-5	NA	TGTGCCAGTACCACCATGGGGGGTGGCAATCAGCCCCAGCATTTT	CASTTMGGGNQPQHF
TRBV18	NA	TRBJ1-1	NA	TGTGCCAGCTCAGGTACAGGGTTGAACACTGAAGCTTTCTTT	CASSGTGLNTEAFF
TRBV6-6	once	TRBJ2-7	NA	TGTGCCAGCAGTTACGTAGCGGACTCCTACGAGCAGTACTTC	CASSYVADSYEQYF
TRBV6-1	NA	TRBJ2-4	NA	TGTGCCAGCAGTGAAGAGTTGGGGGGGCTTGCCAAAAACATTCAGTACTTC	CASSEELGGLAKNIQYF
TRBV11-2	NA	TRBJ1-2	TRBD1	TGTGCCAGCAGCTTAGGGGGGGCCGGAAGGGACAGCTATGGCTACACCTTC	CASSLGGAGRDSYGYTF
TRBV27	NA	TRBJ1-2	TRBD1	TGTGCCAGCAGTTTCGGGACAGACTATGGCTACACCTTC	CASSFGTDYGYTF
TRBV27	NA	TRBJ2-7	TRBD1	TGTGCCAGCAGCCCGGGACAGGGCGTGGGCGAGCAGTACTTC	CASSPGQGVGEQYF
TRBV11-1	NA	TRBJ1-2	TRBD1	TGTGCCAGCAGCAAAGACAGGGGAGGCTATGGCTACACCTTC	CASSKDRGGYGYTF
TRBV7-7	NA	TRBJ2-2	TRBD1	TGTGCTAGCAGCTTAGAGACAGGGGGCAACACCGGGGAGCTGTTTTTT	CASSLETGGNTGELFF
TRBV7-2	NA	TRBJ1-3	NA	TGTGCCAGCAGCTTTAATACTGGAAACACCATATATTTT	CASSFNTGNTIYF
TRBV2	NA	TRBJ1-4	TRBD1	TGTGCCAGCAGTGCACAACAGGGGTGGAATGAAAAACTGTTTTTT	CASSAQQGWNEKLFF
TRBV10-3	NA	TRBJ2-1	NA	TGTGCCATCGCCGGGTTGAGCTACAATGAGCAGTTCTTC	CAIAGLSYNEQFF
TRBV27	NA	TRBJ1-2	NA	TGTGCCAGCAGTACACAGGGTTATGGCTACACCTTC	CASSTQGYGYTF
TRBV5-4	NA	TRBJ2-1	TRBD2	TGTGCCAGCAGCGCGACTAGCGGAGTGTACAATGAGCAGTTCTTC	CASSATSGVYNEQFF
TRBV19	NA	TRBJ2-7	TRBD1	TGTGCCAGTAGTATAGATTACGGGGCAGGGGGCCCCGGCGAGCAGTACTTC	CASSIDYGAGGPGEQYF
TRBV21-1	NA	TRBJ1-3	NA	TGTGCCAGCAGCAAAGCTGGACAGGGGGCTGGAAACACCATATATTTT	CASSKAGQGAGNTIYF
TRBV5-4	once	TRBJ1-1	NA	TGTGCCAGCAGCTTAACACAGGGAAGGGGGTACACTGAAGCTTTCTTT	CASSLTQGRGYTEAFF
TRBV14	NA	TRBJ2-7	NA	TGTGCCAGCAGCGTAGACAGGAGCTCCTACGAGCAGTACTTC	CASSVDRSSYEQYF
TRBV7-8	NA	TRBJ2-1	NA	TGTGCCAGCAGCCTACACCGGGTCCAGACCAACAATGAGCAGTTCTTC	CASSLHRVQTNNEQFF
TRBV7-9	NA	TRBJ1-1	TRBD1	TGTGCCAGCAGCCCCGGCAGGCCAGGGGGGCCGGAGTCTGAAGCTTTCTTT	CASSPGRPGGPESEAFF
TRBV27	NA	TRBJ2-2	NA	TGTGCCAGCAGCAAGAACACCGGGGAGCTGTTTTTT	CASSKNTGELFF
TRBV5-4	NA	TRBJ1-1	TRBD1	TGTGCCAGCAGCCGCCGGGACAGGGACCGTGCTGAAGCTTTCTTT	CASSRRDRDRAEAFF
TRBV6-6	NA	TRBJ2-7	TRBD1	TGTGCCAGCACATTGGAGACAGGGACCTACGAGCAGTACTTC	CASTLETGTYEQYF
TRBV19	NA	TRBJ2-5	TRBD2	TGTGCCAGTAGTATTGGTAGCGGGGCGATCCAAGAGACCCAGTACTTC	CASSIGSGAIQETQYF
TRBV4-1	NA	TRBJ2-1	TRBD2	TGCGCCAGCAGCCACAGAGCGGGAGAATACAATGAGCAGTTCTTC	CASSHRAGEYNEQFF
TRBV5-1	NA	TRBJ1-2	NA	TGCGCCAGCAGCTTGGCGGGCAGGGGAACGGGCTATGGCTACACCTTC	CASSLAGRGTGYGYTF
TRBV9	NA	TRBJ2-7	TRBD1	TGTGCCAGCAGCGTAGGGACGACAGGGACCTACGAGCAGTACTTC	CASSVGTTGTYEQYF
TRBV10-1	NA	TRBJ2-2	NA	TGCGCCAGCAGTAGTACAGACACCGGGGAGCTGTTTTTT	CASSSTDTGELFF
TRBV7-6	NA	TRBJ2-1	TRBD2	TGTGCCAGCAGCTTACTAGCGGGAGCCAACAATGAGCAGTTCTTC	CASSLLAGANNEQFF
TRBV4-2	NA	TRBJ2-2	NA	TGTGCCAGCAGCCAAGATGGGAGTGGCGGGACCACCGGGGAGCTGTTTTTT	CASSQDGSGGTTGELFF
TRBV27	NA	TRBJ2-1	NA	TGTGCCAGCAGTTCCCGGCGGTATGAGCAGTTCTTC	CASSSRRYEQFF
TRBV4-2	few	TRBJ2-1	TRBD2	TGTGCCAGCAGCCCATTCGGGACTAGCGGGGGGTACAATGAGCAGTTCTTC	CASSPFGTSGGYNEQFF
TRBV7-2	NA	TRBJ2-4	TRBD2	TGTGCCAGCAGTGTGGGACTAGCGGGGGCCCGGCGGTACTTC	CASSVGLAGARRYF
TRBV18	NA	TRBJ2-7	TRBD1	TGTGCCAGCTCACAGGGACAGGCGGTCGGCGAGCAGTACTTC	CASSQGQAVGEQYF
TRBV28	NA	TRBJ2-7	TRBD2	TGTGCCAGCAGTTTATTGGGACTAGCGTCCTACGAGCAGTACTTC	CASSLLGLASYEQYF
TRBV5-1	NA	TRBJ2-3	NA	TGCGCCAGCAGCTTGGGACAGTTGAGCACAGATACGCAGTATTTT	CASSLGQLSTDTQYF
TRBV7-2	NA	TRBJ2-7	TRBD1	TGTGCCAGCAGCAGGGGACAGGGCAACGAGCAGTACTTC	CASSRGQGNEQYF
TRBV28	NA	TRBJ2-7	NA	TGTGCCAGCATCCGAGCTCCGCCGTCCAACGAGCAGTACTTC	CASIRAPPSNEQYF
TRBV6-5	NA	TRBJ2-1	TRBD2	TGTGCCAGCAGTGTACTAGCGGGATGGGAAGGTGAGCAGTTCTTC	CASSVLAGWEGEQFF
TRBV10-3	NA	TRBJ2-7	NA	TGTGCCATCAGTGAGGGGATTGACGGGACATTCCACGAGCAGTACTTC	CAISEGIDGTFHEQYF
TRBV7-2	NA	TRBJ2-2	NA	TGTGCCAGCAGCTCGCCGGGAGGGGGCATTGTGGGCGGGGAGCTGTTTTTT	CASSSPGGGIVGGELFF
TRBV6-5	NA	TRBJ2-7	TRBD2	TGTGCCAGCAGTCCACTAGCGGGAGTTGGGCACGAGCAGTACTTC	CASSPLAGVGHEQYF
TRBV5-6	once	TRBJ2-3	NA	TGTGCCAGCAGCTTGCAGGGGCAAGGAACAGATACGCAGTATTTT	CASSLQGQGTDTQYF
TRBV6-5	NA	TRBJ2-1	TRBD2	TGTGCCAGCAGTTACTCGATACCGGCGGGGGGGCAGCAGTTCTTC	CASSYSIPAGGQQFF
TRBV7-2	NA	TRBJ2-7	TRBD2	TGTGCCAGCAGAGGACTAGCGGGGACCTCCTACGAGCAGTACTTC	CASRGLAGTSYEQYF
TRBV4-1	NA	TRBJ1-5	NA	TGCGCCAGCAGCCAAGATACAGGGTGGAGCAATCAGCCCCAGCATTTT	CASSQDTGWSNQPQHF
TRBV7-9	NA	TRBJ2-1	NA	TGTGCCAGCAGCTTAACTCCGGGAGTAAATGAGCAGTTCTTC	CASSLTPGVNEQFF
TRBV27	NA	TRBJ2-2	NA	TGTGCCAGCAGTTTATTAACCGGGGAGCTGTTTTTT	CASSLLTGELFF
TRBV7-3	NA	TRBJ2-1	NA	TGTGCCAGCAGCTCGGGAGCCCTTCCCAATTACAATGAGCAGTTCTTC	CASSSGALPNYNEQFF
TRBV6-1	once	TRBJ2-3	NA	TGTGCCAGCAGGGGGGGTAGCAGCTATACGCAGTATTTT	CASRGGSSYTQYF
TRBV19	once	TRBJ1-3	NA	TGTGCCAGTAGTATGACGGGACAAAGAAACACCATATATTTT	CASSMTGQRNTIYF
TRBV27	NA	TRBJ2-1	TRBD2	TGTGCCAGCAGTTTATCTAGCGGGAGCTTTTTCAATGAGCAGTTCTTC	CASSLSSGSFFNEQFF
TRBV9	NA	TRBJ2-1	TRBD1	TGTGCCAGCAGCGCCACAGGGGGCGGGTCCTACAATGAGCAGTTCTTC	CASSATGGGSYNEQFF